This T cell receptor beta chain was captured by sequencing in a study of cytomegalovirus exposure and HLA in healthy donors. CDR3 length: 14 residues. Deletions cut 1 base from V and 4 bases from J, with 8 bases between. CDR1 and CDR2 (germline): SGHVS, FNYEAQ. Primers included in the PCR were 60 Vbeta and 13 Jbeta primers. The assay was immunoSEQ multiplex PCR, and TCRdb's table has in-frame clones only and misses some. The sample yields 100,000 to 150,000 clones, roughly 71% seen once. The sample comprised PBMCs. The chain links TRBV7-6 to TRBJ1-5, with D possibly being TRBD1 (6 bases). The sequence was collected from a woman in her forties or fifties in good health and CMV-seropositive. The DNA for the CDR3 is TGTGCCAGCAGCTTAGAACAGGGTAATCAGCCCCAGCATTTT. It codes for CASSLEQGNQPQHF.